The TCR beta chain under discussion was sequenced for a study of blood T cell repertoires in COVID-19. Sequenced by immunoSEQ multiplex PCR; TCRdb stores in-frame clones only, minus some. This table has hundreds of thousands of clones, over 80% appearing once. Trimming took 4 bases from V and 4 from J, leaving 19 bases between them. Germline V CDR1 and CDR2: SEHNR, FQNEAQ (reference sequence). The CDR3 consists of 16 residues. Sequences were obtained from peripheral blood. The sequence derives from a woman aged 18-29 years with acute or convalescent COVID-19. This rearrangement joins TRBV7-9 to TRBJ1-2; D is undetermined. CDR3 nucleotides: TGTGCCAGCAGCTGGCCGGGCGGGAACGGCGGCTATGGCTACACCTTC. It codes for CASSWPGGNGGYGYTF.